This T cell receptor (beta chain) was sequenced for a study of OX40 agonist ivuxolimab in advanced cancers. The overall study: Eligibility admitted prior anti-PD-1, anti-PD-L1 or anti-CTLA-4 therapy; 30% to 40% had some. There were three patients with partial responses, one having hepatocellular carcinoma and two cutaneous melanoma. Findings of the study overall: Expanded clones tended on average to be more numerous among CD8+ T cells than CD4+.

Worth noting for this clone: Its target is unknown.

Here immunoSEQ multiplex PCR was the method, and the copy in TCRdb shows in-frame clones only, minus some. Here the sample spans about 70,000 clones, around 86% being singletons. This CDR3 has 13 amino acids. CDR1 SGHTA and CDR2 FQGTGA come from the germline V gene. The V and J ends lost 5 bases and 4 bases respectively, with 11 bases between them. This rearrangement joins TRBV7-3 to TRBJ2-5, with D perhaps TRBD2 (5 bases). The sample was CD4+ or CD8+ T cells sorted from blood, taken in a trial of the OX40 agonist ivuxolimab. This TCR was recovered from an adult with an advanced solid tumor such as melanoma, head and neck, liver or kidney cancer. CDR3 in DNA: TGTGCCAGCAGCCCCCTGAGCGGAGAGACCCAGTACTTC. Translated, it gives CASSPLSGETQYF.